This T cell receptor (beta chain) was observed in a study of OX40 agonist ivuxolimab in advanced cancers. About the research overall: Dose-escalation patients suffered from hepatocellular carcinoma, melanoma, renal cell or head and neck cancer. Prior anti-PD-1, anti-PD-L1 or anti-CTLA-4 therapy did not bar entry, and approximately 43% had some. Study outcomes and limitations: Compared with CD4+, CD8+ T cells on average had more expanded clones.

The method was immunoSEQ multiplex PCR; TCRdb's version includes in-frame clones alone and lacks a portion of them. The table lists around 85,000 clones, about 89% of them singletons. It was autoimmune disease history or systemic immunosuppression that excluded patients. This clone has only a few counts. Its specificity is not known. This CDR3 has 15 amino acids. Trimming at V came to 6 bases and at J to 4 bases, leaving 5 bases not matched to a gene. Per the germline V gene, CDR1 is KGHSH and CDR2 is LQKENI. Sequences were derived from CD4+ or CD8+ T cells sorted from blood, sampled in a trial of the OX40 agonist ivuxolimab. The V call is TRBV18, the J call TRBJ2-2; 10 positions agree with TRBD1. The source of this sequence is an adult with an advanced solid tumor such as melanoma, head and neck, liver or kidney cancer. CDR3 DNA: TGTGCCAGCTCCACGGGACAGGGGTCCACCGGGGAGCTGTTTTTT. It codes for CASSTGQGSTGELFF.